A selection of T cell receptor beta chains follows, all from one sample in a study of CD8+CD57+ T cells in acquired aplastic anemia. TCRdb independently ran MiXCR on the reads; one entry per CDR3 protein. Altogether 160,000 or so distinct CDR3 sequences are present, 40% to 60% being singletons, with the ten largest covering over 25%. Input material: sorted CD4+, CD8+, or CD8+CD57+ T cells (not recorded which) from PBMCs. These receptors came from a human donor with aplastic anemia. CDR3s include the opening cysteine and the closing phenylalanine or tryptophan. The order of the fields is D gene, J gene, clone size, V gene, CDR3 DNA, CDR3 protein. The D gene is left open where the match is weak. Size is omitted from some rows. Given values are once, few, many or a class for expanded clones.

-,TRBJ1-1,many,TRBV12-3/TRBV12-4,TGTGCCAGCAGTTTAAGTCGGACTGAAGCTTTCTTT,CASSLSRTEAFF
TRBD1,TRBJ1-1,-,TRBV2,TGTGCCAGCCAGAACAGGGGCACTGAAGCTTTCTTT,CASQNRGTEAFF
-,TRBJ2-6,-,TRBV24-1,TGTGCCACCAGTGATTTATCAGGCTCTGGGGCCAACGTTCTGGCTTTC,CATSDLSGSGANVLAF
-,TRBJ1-2,-,TRBV2,TGTGCCAGCCCCCCCCGCGAAAACTATGGCTACACCTTC,CASPPRENYGYTF
TRBD1,TRBJ2-1,few,TRBV7-3,TGTGCCAGCAGCTTAGACAGGGACAATGAGCAGTTCTTC,CASSLDRDNEQFF
-,TRBJ2-7,many,TRBV11-3,TGTGCCAGCAGCTTTTTCCCGGGCGAATCCGAGCAGTACTTC,CASSFFPGESEQYF
-,TRBJ2-7,-,TRBV12-3/TRBV12-4,TGTGCCAGCAGTTTAGCGGGACCCCTGAGGGAGCAGTACTTC,CASSLAGPLREQYF
-,TRBJ1-1,-,TRBV15,TGTGCCACCAGCAGAGATCAGTCGGTATTCACTGAAGCTTTCTTT,CATSRDQSVFTEAFF
-,TRBJ1-6,many,TRBV11-2,TGTGCCAGCAGCCCTACAGGACCCGACGGGAATTCACCCCTCCACTTT,CASSPTGPDGNSPLHF
-,TRBJ2-1,-,TRBV24-1,TGTGCCACCAGGGGAACAGGGAATGAGCAGTTCTTC,CATRGTGNEQFF
TRBD1,TRBJ1-6,-,TRBV2,TGTGCCAGCAGTGAATGGGACAGGGATAATTCACCCCTCCACTTT,CASSEWDRDNSPLHF
-,TRBJ1-6,few,TRBV2,TGTGCCAGCGAGGGATATTCACCCCTCCACTTT,CASEGYSPLHF
-,TRBJ1-2,-,TRBV6-1,TGTGCCAGCAAGGGGGGTTATGGTGGCTACACCTTC,CASKGGYGGYTF
-,TRBJ2-4,-,TRBV9,TGTGCCAGCAGCGCCGACAGGATAGCCAAAAACATTCAGTACTTC,CASSADRIAKNIQYF
-,TRBJ1-5,many,TRBV4-1,TGCGCCAGCAGCCAAACGACGGCTAGCAATCAGCCCCAGCATTTT,CASSQTTASNQPQHF
TRBD1,TRBJ2-7,-,TRBV2,TGTGCCAGCAGCGGGACAGACGACTACGAGCAGTACTTC,CASSGTDDYEQYF
-,TRBJ2-7,-,TRBV19,TGTGCCAGTAATAGGGGCCAGGACCTACGCGAGCAGTACTTC,CASNRGQDLREQYF
TRBD2,TRBJ2-1,-,TRBV11-2,TGTGCCAGCAGCTTAGATTACAGCGGGAGGCACCTTACCTACAGTGAGCAGTTCTTC,CASSLDYSGRHLTYSEQFF
-,TRBJ2-4,-,TRBV3-1,TGTGCCAGCAGCCAAGTTTCGGGGGCACACATTCAGTACTTC,CASSQVSGAHIQYF
-,TRBJ2-7,few,TRBV11-1,TGTGCCAGCAGCTCACACCCCAAGGTCTCGAGCTACGAGCAGTACTTC,CASSSHPKVSSYEQYF
-,TRBJ2-7,-,TRBV9,TGTGCCAGCAGCCCGTCGGCCAAGGGGGGACCCTACGAGCAGTACTTC,CASSPSAKGGPYEQYF
-,TRBJ1-5,many,TRBV2,TGTGCCGGCGCAGGGGAGAGCAATCAGCCCCAGCATTTT,CAGAGESNQPQHF
TRBD1,TRBJ1-1,-,TRBV15,TGTGCCACCAGCAGATCTTCGACAGGGTTCACTGAAGCTTTCTTT,CATSRSSTGFTEAFF
TRBD1,TRBJ2-1,few,TRBV9,TGTGCCAGCAGGAGAGGGACAGACGAGCAGTTCTTC,CASRRGTDEQFF
-,TRBJ1-1,-,TRBV7-2,TGTGCCAGCAGCTTAACAGCCTCGGGCGCTTTCTTT,CASSLTASGAFF
TRBD2,TRBJ2-7,many,TRBV5-8,TGTGCCAGCAGCCCTGAGGGACTAGCAAATTACGAGCAGTACTTC,CASSPEGLANYEQYF
-,TRBJ2-7,once,TRBV27,TGTGCCAGCAGTTCGGGTGGGAATTACGAGCAGTACTTC,CASSSGGNYEQYF
-,TRBJ2-7,few,TRBV15,TGTGCCACCAGCAGAGCTGGTCAGGCAGTATACGAGCAGTACTTC,CATSRAGQAVYEQYF
-,TRBJ1-3,-,TRBV29-1,TGCAGCGTTCGGCCCGGGGGTGGAAACACCATATATTTT,CSVRPGGGNTIYF